One and the same sample provided the 8 T cell receptor beta chains below, sequenced in a study of T cells in Graves' hyperthyroidism and ophthalmopathy. TCR beta CDR3 regions were amplified from RNA. First-round RT-PCR with HTBI primers amplified the TCR CDR3 region. From the multiplex PCR reads, TCRdb called clonotypes with MiXCR, one entry per CDR3 protein. The data hold roughly 500,000 distinct CDR3 sequences, with about 16% observed a single time. The sample comprised blood. Receptor source: a woman between 25 and 40 years old with Graves' ophthalmopathy.

This clonotype has just a few counts. This chain joins TRBV9 and TRBJ2-1; 10 positions match TRBD2. The junction had 6 bases not matched to a gene; V was cut back by 4 bases and J by 8 bases. The CDR3 is 14 residues long. Germline V lookup: CDR1 SGDLS, CDR2 YYNGEE. The CDR3 sequence: CASSTRTSGDEQFF. CDR3 nucleotides: TGTGCCAGCAGCACGCGGACTAGCGGCGATGAGCAGTTCTTC. Together with reference TRBV9 and TRBJ2-1, the CDR3 gives the full variable domain: DSGVTQTPKHLITATGQRVTLRCSPRSGDLSVYWYQQSLDQGLQFLIQYYNGEERAKGNILERFSAQQFPDLHSELNLSSLELGDSALYFCASSTRTSGDEQFFGPGTRLTVL.

This clonotype was detected only a few times. V gene TRBV6-2 or TRBV6-3 combines with J gene TRBJ2-7; tentative D call: TRBD2 (5 bases). With 7 bases removed from V and 1 base from J, the gap between germline ends came to 14 bases. Per the germline V gene, CDR1 is MNHEY and CDR2 is SVGEGT. This CDR3 has 14 amino acids. The CDR3 spells CASTQKEVSYEQYF. The CDR3 coding sequence is TGTGCCAGCACCCAGAAGGAGGTTTCCTACGAGCAGTACTTC.

The V and J genes are TRBV7-9 and TRBJ2-7; 10 nucleotides align to TRBD2. The germline V gene has CDR1 SEHNR and CDR2 FQNEAQ (reference sequence). V dropped 5 bases and J dropped 4; count of bases not matched to a gene: 8. This CDR3 has 15 residues. The DNA for the CDR3 is TGTGCCAGCAGCCCGTTAGCGGGAGGCCAATACGAGCAGTACTTC. Protein sequence: CASSPLAGGQYEQYF.

As concerns this clonotype: This may be a read error: a much more frequent sequence differs by one nucleotide. The V call is TRBV28, the J call TRBJ1-2, with a possible D match to TRBD1 (5 bases). Trimming left V 5 bases short and J 5 bases short, with 18 bases between. The CDR3 length is 15 residues. CDR1 and CDR2 from the germline V gene are MDHEN and SYDVKM. The CDR3 spells CASSIGGGFRYGYTF. The CDR3 nucleotides are TGTGCCAGCAGTATCGGGGGGGGTTTTCGGTATGGCTACACCTTC.

As concerns this clonotype: With a much larger clone just one base away, this may be a read error. V and J are TRBV7-2 and TRBJ2-5; D remains ambiguous. CDR1 and CDR2 (germline): SGHTA, FQGNSA. The CDR3 is 15 residues long. CDR3 sequence (DNA): TGTGCCGGCAGCCGCAAGGGTCCAGGCGGAGAGACCCAGTACTTC. Translation: CAGSRKGPGGETQYF.

J is TRBJ2-1 and V is TRBV11-3, with D perhaps TRBD1 (5 bases). The CDR3 loop spans 15 amino acids. V dropped 5 bases and J dropped 5 bases, with 16 bases sitting between them. Germline V CDR1 and CDR2: SGHNT, YENEEA. The DNA for the CDR3 is TGTGCCAGCAGCCTAAGGGGAACCCTCGACAATGAGCAGTTCTTC. Its translation is CASSLRGTLDNEQFF.

This clonotype appeared many times. The chain links TRBV15 to TRBJ2-2; 10 bases are shared with TRBD2. The CDR3 has 14 residues. The V segment lost 6 bases and the J segment 5 bases; nucleotides outside the gene matches: 3. The germline gives CDR1 LNHNV, CDR2 YYDKDF (reference sequence). The CDR3 coding sequence is TGTGCCACCAGGCAAGCGGGAGGGACCGGGGAGCTGTTTTTT. Amino acid sequence: CATRQAGGTGELFF.

This clonotype was seen many times. The V call is TRBV28, the J call TRBJ2-5; D not resolved. Per the germline V gene, CDR1 is MDHEN and CDR2 is SYDVKM. Trimming removed 8 bases at V and 2 bases at J, with 9 bases between. The CDR3 spans 12 residues. CDR3 residues: CASGGIQETQYF. The CDR3 region has the DNA TGTGCCAGCGGTGGGATACAAGAGACCCAGTACTTC.